The next 10 T cell receptor beta chains were all read from a single sample in a study of cytomegalovirus exposure and HLA in healthy donors. 13 Jbeta primers and 60 Vbeta primers were used for the PCR. Measured with immunoSEQ multiplex PCR; TCRdb has only the in-frame clones, and not every one. The repertoire holds about 150,000 clones, 77% seen once, with around 3.6% in the top ten. Specimen: PBMCs. The receptors here all came from a male donor in good health and CMV-seronegative.

The chain joins TRBV6-5 to TRBJ1-5; possibly TRBD1 for D (6 bases). Trimming cost V 9 bases and J 4 bases, with 19 bases left between them. The CDR3 contains 15 residues. Germline V gives CDR1 MNHEY, CDR2 SVGAGI. The CDR3 reads CASRMDSLGNQPQHF. The CDR3 DNA is TGTGCCAGTCGTATGGACAGCTTAGGAAATCAGCCCCAGCATTTT.

The table lists this clone with a count of one. The gene calls are TRBV2 and TRBJ1-5, with 7 bases aligning to TRBD1. The CDR3 loop spans 15 amino acids. With 6 bases clipped from V and 3 bases from J, the junction kept 8 bases outside the gene matches. Germline V CDR1 and CDR2: SNHLY, FYNNEI. CDR3 protein: CASRARTGYNQPQHF. CDR3 DNA: TGTGCCAGCAGGGCACGGACAGGATACAATCAGCCCCAGCATTTT.

The chain has TRBV12-5 and TRBJ1-2; the D gene is possibly TRBD1 (6 bases). The germline V gene encodes CDR1 LGHNT and CDR2 FRNRAP. The CDR3 runs 16 residues. V lost 6 bases and J 0 bases, leaving 17 bases between the germline ends. Here the CDR3 DNA reads TGTGCTAGTGGGCAAAACCGGGACATCTCTAACTATGGCTACACCTTC. Protein product: CASGQNRDISNYGYTF.

This clone was observed a single time. The rearrangement joins TRBV4-3 to TRBJ1-4; D call uncertain. Germline-derived CDR1 and CDR2 are LGHNA and YSLEER. V lost 4 bases and J 7 bases, leaving 25 bases between the germline ends. The length of the CDR3 is 18 residues. The CDR3 nucleotides are TGCGCCAGCAGCCCTAAGGAGGGCAGTGGGAGATCGGGTGAAAAACTGTTTTTT. This codes for CASSPKEGSGRSGEKLFF.

The chain carries TRBV14 and TRBJ2-3; 10 nucleotides match TRBD1. The CDR3 has 15 residues. Germline values: CDR1 SGHDN, CDR2 FVKESK. V trimming: 4 bases; J trimming: 6 bases; junction bases outside the gene matches: 7. The CDR3 spells CASSRTGQGKDTQYF. CDR3 sequence (DNA): TGTGCCAGCAGCCGGACGGGACAGGGGAAGGATACGCAGTATTTT.

The V gene is TRBV28, the J gene TRBJ2-7; D ambiguous. V dropped 8 bases and J dropped 3 bases, with 5 bases sitting between them. The CDR3 length is 10 residues. Per the germline V gene, CDR1 is MDHEN and CDR2 is SYDVKM. The CDR3 sequence is CASAYYEQYF. CDR3 coding DNA: TGTGCCAGCGCCTACTACGAGCAGTACTTC.

This chain links TRBV7-2 with TRBJ2-2, with D tentatively TRBD2 (5 bases). This CDR3 has 13 amino acids. CDR1 is SGHTA and CDR2 is FQGNSA in the germline V gene. Between the trimmed V and J ends, which lost 5 bases and 1 base, there was a span of 5 bases. The CDR3 DNA follows: TGTGCCAGCAGCCGGGGGAACACCGGGGAGCTGTTTTTT. This codes for CASSRGNTGELFF.

This chain uses TRBV2 with TRBJ2-7; maybe TRBD1 (6 bases). The CDR3 loop spans 16 amino acids. The V end was cut by 2 bases, the J end by 2 bases, with 16 bases between. Germline lookup yields CDR1 SNHLY and CDR2 FYNNEI. The DNA of the CDR3 is TGTGCCAGCAGTGAATCTCTGGCAGGGGTTACCTACGAGCAGTACTTC. It yields the protein CASSESLAGVTYEQYF.

This chain joins TRBV5-1 and TRBJ2-1; perhaps TRBD1 as D (6 bases). Trimming shortened V by 0 bases and J by 12 bases, and 16 bases separated the two germline ends. Per the germline V gene, CDR1 is SGHRS and CDR2 is YFSETQ. CDR3 length: 14 residues. CDR3 sequence (DNA): TGCGCCAGCAGCTTGGAGGGCATGGGGGCAGGGCAGTTCTTC. Its translation is CASSLEGMGAGQFF.

The chain links TRBV5-1 to TRBJ1-3; no clear D gene. CDR1 is SGHRS and CDR2 is YFSETQ in the germline V gene. V was pared by 2 bases and J by 1 base, with 4 bases between. This CDR3 comprises 13 residues. The CDR3 region has the DNA TGCGCCAGCAGCTTCGAGTCTGGAAACACCATATATTTT. As protein: CASSFESGNTIYF.